This record looks at one T cell receptor (beta chain) sequence and its context. Cohorts were determined from participant-reported clinical history. Symptom resolution, clearance, or two negative PCRs marked the recovered donors of Cohort 3. In germline, CDR1 is MNHEY, CDR2 SVGAGI. Trimming pared 6 bases from V and 8 bases from J, leaving 16 bases between. This CDR3 is built from 14 residues. The sample belongs to a study of blood T cell repertoires in COVID-19. About the research overall: Nucleic acid was either cDNA or gDNA, and it came from T cells, B-cell-depleted T cells, or PBMCs.

Assay: immunoSEQ multiplex PCR; the TCRdb copy retains only in-frame clones and omits some. The table has over 300,000 clones, approximately 91% seen once. This sequence was found in a woman in her 40s who had recovered from COVID-19. The sequenced sample consisted of PBMCs or T cells enriched from blood (not recorded which). The chain links TRBV6-5 to TRBJ1-4, with D maybe TRBD1 (5 bases). The CDR3 bases are TGTGCCAGCAGGCCGGGGGGACCAGGCGAAAAACTGTTTTTT. As protein: CASRPGGPGEKLFF.